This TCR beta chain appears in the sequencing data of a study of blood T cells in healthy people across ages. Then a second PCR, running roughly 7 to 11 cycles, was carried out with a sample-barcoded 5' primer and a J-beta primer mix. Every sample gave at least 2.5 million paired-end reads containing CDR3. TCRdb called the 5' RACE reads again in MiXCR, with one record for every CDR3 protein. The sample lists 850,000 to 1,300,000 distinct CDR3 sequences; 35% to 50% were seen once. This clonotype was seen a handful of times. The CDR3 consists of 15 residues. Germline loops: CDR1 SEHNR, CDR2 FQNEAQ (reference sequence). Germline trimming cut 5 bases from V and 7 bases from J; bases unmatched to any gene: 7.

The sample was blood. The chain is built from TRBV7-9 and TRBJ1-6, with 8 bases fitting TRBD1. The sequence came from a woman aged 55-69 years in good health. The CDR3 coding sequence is TGTGCCAGCAGCCAATCAGGGGGCTTAAATTCACCCCTCCACTTT. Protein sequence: CASSQSGGLNSPLHF.